These 32 T cell receptor beta chains share one sample of origin, sequenced in a study of beta chain features in type 1 diabetes. Overall study results and limits: TCRB CDR3 length was moderately but significantly reduced in all four CD4+ subsets of Type 1 diabetes patients.

Every bit of the isolated RNA underwent reverse transcription, so sequencing read expressed TCRB transcripts. The assay was immunoSEQ multiplex PCR, and TCRdb's table has in-frame clones only and misses some. The sample lists tens of thousands of clones, roughly half seen once, with around 2.5% in the top ten. These TCRs' antigens remain unknown. The sample was Tregs from blood. The receptor source for this set is a woman between 35 and 50 years old with type 1 diabetes.

The table lists this clone with a few counts. This sequence joins TRBV4-1 and TRBJ2-1, with TRBD1 matching 7 bases. Looked up from germline, CDR1 is MGHRA and CDR2 is YSYEKL. The trim removed 3 bases at V and 9 bases at J, leaving 17 bases unmatched. The CDR3 length is 17 residues. The CDR3 sequence: CASSQGSQGSLRGEQFF. CDR3 nucleotide sequence: TGCGCCAGCAGCCAGGGATCACAGGGGAGTTTGCGAGGTGAGCAGTTCTTC.

The CDR3 DNA reads TGTGCCAGCAGTTTATCCGGGACTAGCGGGAGTTACGAGCAGTACTTC. Protein: CASSLSGTSGSYEQYF. The gene calls are TRBV7-3 and TRBJ2-7, with 14 bases identical to TRBD2. Germline loops: CDR1 SGHTA, CDR2 FQGTGA. The CDR3 contains 16 residues. V shed 6 bases and J 4 bases; nucleotides not matched to a gene: 8.

The chain links TRBV6-4 to TRBJ2-3, with TRBD2 matching 8 bases. Germline values: CDR1 MRHNA, CDR2 SNTAGT. V was clipped by 2 bases and J by 5 bases; unmatched bases: 6. The CDR3 extends over 15 amino acids. The CDR3 DNA reads as TGTGCCAGCAGTGACGGGACGGGGGGGCAAGATACGCAGTATTTT. It translates to CASSDGTGGQDTQYF.

This clone was picked up one time. The genes are TRBV7-2 and TRBJ2-3; a weak D match, TRBD2 (6 bases). This CDR3 contains 17 residues. V shed 3 bases and J shed 0 bases, with 16 bases lying between them. Germline V gene lookup returns CDR1 SGHTA and CDR2 FQGNSA. The CDR3 spells CASSFTPGLASTDTQYF. The CDR3 nucleotides are TGTGCCAGCAGCTTTACGCCGGGACTCGCTAGCACAGATACGCAGTATTTT.

This clone appeared many times. The chain couples TRBV6-1 to TRBJ2-1; the match to TRBD1 covers 10 bases. The CDR3 covers 14 residues. Germline V gene data show CDR1 as MNHNS and CDR2 as SASEGT. The J segment lost 8 bases and the V segment lost 7 bases, leaving 8 bases of the junction unmatched. The CDR3 region has the DNA TGTGCCAGCACCCTTGGACAGGGGGGTGATGAGCAGTTCTTC. Protein sequence: CASTLGQGGDEQFF.

V gene TRBV6-6 combines with J gene TRBJ1-5, with 9 bases matching TRBD1. This CDR3 has 14 residues. Germline V gene lookup returns CDR1 MNHNY and CDR2 SVGAGI (reference sequence). V lost 7 bases to trimming and J lost 7 bases; unmatched junction nucleotides: 8. The CDR3 sequence is CASTGTGQRQPQHF. CDR3 coding DNA: TGTGCCAGCACTGGGACAGGGCAAAGACAGCCCCAGCATTTT.

The rearrangement uses TRBV28 and TRBJ2-5; 8 nucleotides align to TRBD1. With 6 bases clipped from V and 5 bases from J, the junction kept 8 bases outside the gene matches. In germline, CDR1 is MDHEN, CDR2 SYDVKM. The CDR3 is 14 residues long. CDR3 in amino acids: CASSLGGQEETQYF. CDR3 DNA: TGTGCCAGCAGCCTAGGGGGACAGGAGGAGACCCAGTACTTC.

This clone qualifies as medium-sized. J is TRBJ2-1 and V is TRBV4-3; tentatively, D is TRBD1 (6 bases). V was clipped by 0 bases and J by 9 bases, with 9 bases between them. In germline, CDR1 is LGHNA, CDR2 YSLEER. The CDR3 extends over 13 amino acids. The CDR3 nucleotides are TGCGCCAGCAGCCAAGAACCCAGGGGTGAGCAGTTCTTC. Encoded protein: CASSQEPRGEQFF.

The J gene is TRBJ1-1, the V gene TRBV7-3, with D possibly TRBD1 on 5 matching bases. Deletions cut 2 bases from V and 1 base from J, with 8 bases between. CDR1 and CDR2 (germline): SGHTA, FQGTGA. The CDR3 has 14 amino acids. The CDR3 DNA is TGTGCCAGCAGCTTAGGACACGCGAACACTGAAGCTTTCTTT. Translation: CASSLGHANTEAFF.

This clone was picked up a small number of times. The rearrangement links TRBV7-6 to TRBJ1-1; D unclear. The CDR3 covers 15 residues. From germline, CDR1 is SGHVS and CDR2 FNYEAQ. Trimming removed 1 base at V and 1 base at J, with 10 bases between. CDR3 sequence (DNA): TGTGCCAGCAGCTTAGAAGTTGCGCAGAACACTGAAGCTTTCTTT. Translation: CASSLEVAQNTEAFF.

This clone was counted between two and nine times. The chain combines TRBV28 with TRBJ2-1; 7 bases agree with TRBD2. V was clipped by 2 bases and J by 0 bases; unmatched bases: 4. CDR1 is MDHEN, CDR2 SYDVKM, per germline. This CDR3 has 16 residues. The CDR3 here is CASSLAGLSSYNEQFF. The DNA of the CDR3 is TGTGCCAGCAGTTTAGCGGGACTAAGCTCCTACAATGAGCAGTTCTTC.

Points on this clone: Other DNA sequences in the sample encode the same CDR3. This chain joins TRBV28 and TRBJ1-5; D is unresolved. V dropped 9 bases and J dropped 4 bases, with 10 bases sitting between them. This CDR3 spans 12 amino acids. Germline V gene lookup returns CDR1 MDHEN and CDR2 SYDVKM. The CDR3 protein is CASRWSNQPQHF. CDR3 sequence (DNA): TGTGCCAGTCGGTGGAGTAATCAGCCCCAGCATTTT.

The chain uses TRBV5-6 and TRBJ2-3; 11 bases agree with TRBD2. Trimming took 1 base from V and 5 from J; bases not matched to a gene: 6. The CDR3 loop spans 16 amino acids. CDR1 is SGHDT, CDR2 YYEEEE, per germline. CDR3 region: CASSLTSGSGRDTQYF. The CDR3 DNA is TGTGCCAGCAGCTTGACTAGCGGGAGCGGAAGAGATACGCAGTATTTT.

CDR3 sequence: CASSPLSFYNEQFF. CDR3 nucleotides: TGTGCCAGCAGCCCTCTCTCTTTCTACAATGAGCAGTTCTTC. V gene TRBV7-2 combines with J gene TRBJ2-1; D gene unclear. V was pared by 5 bases and J by 3 bases, with 11 bases between. The CDR3 is 14 amino acids. CDR1 is SGHTA, CDR2 FQGNSA, per germline.

The chain combines TRBV5-5 with TRBJ1-4, with 8 nucleotides matching TRBD1. The CDR3 extends over 15 amino acids. J gave up 7 bases and V 3 bases, and 8 bases lay outside the gene matches. Germline values: CDR1 SGHKS, CDR2 YYEKEE (reference sequence). The CDR3 spells CASSSTGQVVEKLFF. Here the CDR3 DNA reads TGTGCCAGCAGCTCAACGGGACAGGTTGTTGAAAAACTGTTTTTT.

This clone was seen a handful of times. The genes are TRBV29-1 and TRBJ2-1; weak D call: TRBD2 (7 bases). This CDR3 contains 17 residues. CDR1 and CDR2 (germline): SQVTM, ANQGSEA. The DNA for the CDR3 is TGCAGGGTCCTTGGTGGGGGGAATATTGGGGGGGCATATGAGCAGTTCTTC. Translation: CRVLGGGNIGGAYEQFF.

The chain couples TRBV7-9 to TRBJ1-1; 9 nucleotides agree with TRBD1. The ends lost 7 bases at V and 4 bases at J; junction bases unmatched: 10. The CDR3 consists of 15 residues. CDR1 and CDR2 (germline): SEHNR, FQNEAQ (reference sequence). The DNA for the CDR3 is TGTGCCAGCATACCGGGACAGGGAATCGTCACTGAAGCTTTCTTT. It encodes CASIPGQGIVTEAFF.

The V and J genes are TRBV7-2 and TRBJ2-7; D unresolved. This CDR3 comprises 14 residues. Germline V gene sequence: CDR1 SGHTA, CDR2 FQGNSA. V was pared by 4 bases and J by 0 bases, with 10 bases between. CDR3 in DNA: TGTGCCAGCAGCTCGGGTTATAGCTCCTACGAGCAGTACTTC. Protein: CASSSGYSSYEQYF.

The chain is built from TRBV6-6 and TRBJ2-6; D possibly corresponds to TRBD1 (5 bases). Trimming shortened V by 5 bases and J by 0 bases, and 5 bases separated the two germline ends. This CDR3 contains 14 residues. Germline V gives CDR1 MNHNY, CDR2 SVGAGI (reference sequence). For the CDR3, the DNA is TGTGCCAGCAGTCAGGGCTCTGGGGCCAACGTCCTGACTTTC. Protein: CASSQGSGANVLTF.

J is TRBJ2-7 and V is TRBV29-1, with a tentative D call TRBD1 (5 bases). Deletions cut 0 bases from V and 7 bases from J, with 13 bases between. The length of the CDR3 is 13 residues. Per germline, CDR1 SQVTM and CDR2 ANQGSEA. This chain's CDR3 is CSVEDYRSGEQYF. The CDR3 coding sequence is TGCAGCGTTGAAGATTACAGGTCCGGGGAGCAGTACTTC.

The chain is built from TRBV7-9 and TRBJ2-5, with TRBD1 matching over 7 bases. Germline V gene data show CDR1 as SEHNR and CDR2 as FQNEAQ (reference sequence). The CDR3 runs 15 residues. With V trimmed by 8 bases and J by 4 bases, 13 bases remained unmatched. CDR3 bases: TGTGCCAGCGGCCTACGACAGGGAAACGCAGAGACCCAGTACTTC. This codes for CASGLRQGNAETQYF.

This clone was seen a handful of times. This sequence joins TRBV25-1 and TRBJ1-1, with D possibly matching TRBD1 (5 bases). V gave up 1 base and J gave up 7 bases, with 7 bases separating them. The CDR3 contains 12 residues. Germline loops: CDR1 MGHDK, CDR2 SYGVNS. This chain's CDR3 is CASSEWGFEAFF. CDR3 sequence (DNA): TGTGCCAGCAGTGAATGGGGCTTTGAAGCTTTCTTT. The variable domain in full, completed from reference TRBV25-1 and TRBJ1-1, reads EADIYQTPRYLVIGTGKKITLECSQTMGHDKMYWYQQDPGMELHLIHYSYGVNSTEKGDLSSESTVSRIRTEHFPLTLESARPSHTSQYLCASSEWGFEAFFGQGTRLTVV.

This chain connects TRBV6-6 to TRBJ1-2; no definite D call. CDR3 length: 12 residues. The V end lost 2 bases, the J end lost 9 bases, and 10 bases lay between the germline ends. CDR1 is MNHNY, CDR2 SVGAGI, per germline (reference sequence). CDR3 sequence reads: CASSYEPPRYTF. The CDR3 DNA is TGTGCCAGCAGTTACGAGCCTCCTCGCTACACCTTC.

V is TRBV7-2 and J is TRBJ2-3, with D perhaps matching TRBD2 (6 bases). Germline values: CDR1 SGHTA, CDR2 FQGNSA. Trimming left V 3 bases short and J 3 bases short, with 10 bases between. The CDR3 is made up of 14 amino acids. The CDR3 region has the DNA TGTGCCAGCAGCTTCGGAGGGTTTACAGATACGCAGTATTTT. Protein product: CASSFGGFTDTQYF.

This chain connects TRBV19 to TRBJ1-4; TRBD1 aligns across 8 bases. CDR3 length equals 14 residues. V trimming: 10 bases; J trimming: 8 bases; junction bases outside the gene matches: 12. Per the germline V gene, CDR1 is LNHDA and CDR2 is SQIVND (reference sequence). The CDR3 region is CATTDRGEGEKLFF. The DNA for the CDR3 is TGTGCCACCACCGACAGGGGCGAAGGCGAAAAACTGTTTTTT.

The chain employs TRBV9 and TRBJ1-6; D not certain. This CDR3 spans 13 amino acids. The ends were cut back, 4 bases at V and 13 bases at J, with 15 bases in the middle. Germline V gene data show CDR1 as SGDLS and CDR2 as YYNGEE. CDR3 bases: TGTGCCAGCAGCACCACACCGGGTGGCCCCCTCCACTTT. Translating it yields CASSTTPGGPLHF.

This clone has just one count. The rearrangement links TRBV18 to TRBJ2-7; 10 bases line up with TRBD2. From germline, CDR1 is KGHSH and CDR2 LQKENI. The junction had 8 bases not matched to a gene; V was cut back by 2 bases and J by 4 bases. This CDR3 is built from 16 residues. CDR3 in DNA: TGTGCCAGCTCACCAAAGGCTAGCGGGAGAATGTACGAGCAGTACTTC. This codes for CASSPKASGRMYEQYF.

This clone was observed a few times. V gene TRBV28 combines with J gene TRBJ2-1; TRBD2 aligns across 9 bases. CDR1 is MDHEN, CDR2 SYDVKM, per germline. This CDR3 has 14 amino acids. Trimming cost V 8 bases and J 8 bases; bases outside gene matches: 10. The CDR3 spells CASATASGIDEQFF. CDR3 bases: TGTGCCAGCGCAACGGCTAGCGGGATAGATGAGCAGTTCTTC.

The chain recombines TRBV9 with TRBJ2-3; 11 bases fit TRBD2. The V and J ends lost 1 base and 5 bases, in that order; junction bases with no gene match: 3. Germline CDR1 reads SGDLS; CDR2 reads YYNGEE. This CDR3 contains 15 residues. The DNA for the CDR3 is TGTGCCAGCAGCGTAAAGGGACTAGCGGAAGATACGCAGTATTTT. Protein product: CASSVKGLAEDTQYF.

This clone has a handful of counts. V usage is TRBV6-6 and J usage is TRBJ2-5; no definite D call. The germline V and J ends were trimmed by 6 bases and 5 bases, with 7 bases remaining between them. CDR3 length: 11 residues. Germline values: CDR1 MNHNY, CDR2 SVGAGI (reference sequence). The CDR3 DNA sequence: TGTGCCAGCAGCCTCTCGGAGACCCAGTACTTC. This translates into CASSLSETQYF.

The chain recombines TRBV19 with TRBJ1-1, with TRBD1 matching 8 bases. Trimming removed 7 bases from V and 2 bases from J; junction bases left unmatched: 6. The CDR3 is made up of 14 amino acids. Germline CDR1 is LNHDA and CDR2 is SQIVND (reference sequence). The CDR3 protein is CASIWTGRNTEAFF. The CDR3 DNA reads as TGTGCCAGTATTTGGACAGGGAGAAACACTGAAGCTTTCTTT. The variable domain in full, with the rest retrieved from reference TRBV19 and TRBJ1-1, is DGGITQSPKYLFRKEGQNVTLSCEQNLNHDAMYWYRQDPGQGLRLIYYSQIVNDFQKGDIAEGYSVSREKKESFPLTVTSAQKNPTAFYLCASIWTGRNTEAFFGQGTRLTVV.

The chain recombines TRBV4-2 with TRBJ1-1; a possible D gene is TRBD1 (6 bases). Germline CDR1 is LGHNA and CDR2 is YNFKEQ. The ends were cut back, 4 bases at V and 2 bases at J, with 8 bases in the middle. The CDR3 has 13 residues. DNA for the CDR3: TGTGCCAGCAGCCTGGACAGAAACACTGAAGCTTTCTTT. The encoded protein is CASSLDRNTEAFF.